The source of this T cell receptor (beta chain) is a study of cytomegalovirus exposure and HLA in healthy donors (dated by TCRdb to 2017 to 2019). About the study as a whole: An earlier analysis of roughly 630 of the donors reported 250 to 350 Gb of sequence data and 100 million to 140 million unique TCR beta sequences from about 200 million T cells. Roughly 300 gigabases of sequencing data and 70 million to 85 million unique TCR sequences were included in an early release covering 500 to 750 HLA-typed donors. The genetic ancestry cluster associated with self-reported Caucasian donors included roughly 84% of the roughly 410 genotyped donors. The study was designed to test whether signatures of past pathogen exposure could be identified by cataloging public T cell receptors. The study profiled the T cell repertoires of under 850 subjects by immunosequencing and related them to cytomegalovirus serostatus. Besides the first cohort of hundreds of subjects, a separate validation cohort made up of roughly 120 different subjects was used. The study combined high-throughput TCR immunosequencing, statistical association of individual TCRs with disease status, and machine learning to predict cytomegalovirus infection status. A later analysis re-examined previously published TCR beta repertoires from roughly 720 donors and added high-resolution HLA genotyping to investigate patterns of TCR occurrence. The later analysis used no new phenotypic data to find candidate immune exposures, relying instead on TCR beta sequences and their occurrence across donors. To decide whether each TCR beta V gene segment behaved as functional or pseudogenic, an earlier analysis of 587 of the donors relied on high-throughput TCR beta sequencing. Alongside the repertoire data, information on donor age, sex, ethnicity and CMV serostatus was compiled. Genome-wide SNP genotypes for about 60% of the 666 donors were used in a later genetic analysis, which treated that subset as a discovery cohort. Every discovery cohort repertoire had been produced on one sequencing platform. HLA typing covered class I and class II loci at four-digit resolution. Typing coverage differed by locus: A, B, C, DRB1 and DQB1 were typed in about 620-640 donors, DQA1 in approximately 520, DPA1 in some 600, and DPB1 in 472. Because of strong linkage in the cohort, roughly five DR-DQ haplotypes were treated as single units for association and clustering. On average, roughly 250,000 unique TCR beta nucleotide sequences were sequenced per donor among 398 genotyped donors of the cohort, with roughly 18% of those sequences being non-productive.

Based on the germline V gene, the CDR1 and CDR2 sequences are SQVTM and ANQGSEA. Germline trimming amounts to 7 bases on V and 3 bases on J, with 6 as the count of junction bases outside the gene matches. CDR3 length: 12 amino acids, cysteine to phenylalanine. Only the CDR3 DNA is retained, 36 bases long and in frame from the first base. Study-level results and caveats: In the study, approximately 160 TCR beta chains were listed as associated with cytomegalovirus. Because some donors lacked HLA typing at each locus, the association tests relied only on the typed subset. In vitro tests confirmed that a few of the cytomegalovirus-associated TCR beta chains recognize cytomegalovirus antigens. In a later genetic analysis, a missense DCLRE1C variant was associated with V-gene and J-gene trimming of TCR beta chains, and the association was replicated in an independent cohort. A later genetic analysis reported fewer N-insertions in productive TCRs among donors in an Asian-associated ancestry cluster than the roughly 700-donor mean. In a later analysis, several top co-occurrence clusters were reported to appear linked to parvovirus B19, influenza, CMV and Epstein-Barr virus. Immune exposure information for the cohort was limited to CMV serostatus. In a later analysis, TCR association rates were found to vary across HLA loci, with the most associated TCRs seen for DRB1 alleles and the fewest for HLA-C alleles. Some IMGT-functional V segments, including TRBV6-2 and TRBV6-3, could not be distinguished by the 87-base-pair reads and were therefore excluded. A later analysis found that most CMV-associated TCR beta chains appeared HLA-restricted, with HLA associations seemingly driven largely by CMV exposure. Most TCR sequences were observed very rarely across donors, whereas some public TCRs were present in many individuals. In a later analysis, HLA-associated TCR beta chains were found to be more clonally expanded and to have lower generation probabilities than equally common non-associated chains. A cluster of highly shared sequence variants was judged likely to be a technical artifact of the sequencing pipeline. Only TCR beta chains were sequenced in this cohort, and the absence of alpha or paired-chain data limited detectable features. Linkage disequilibrium might explain the correlated functional status among segregating V segments, but an unknown experimental factor could not be ruled out. An earlier analysis of approximately 590 of the donors showed that most TCR beta V segments appeared in productive rearrangements either about 87% or about 30% of the time, which broadly matched IMGT annotations. A later analysis associated around 16,000 TCR beta sequences with specific HLA alleles at a false discovery rate of 0.05. It was suggested by the authors that the approach could potentially be generalized to other disease states and immunological phenotypes. When HLA alleles, especially DR and DQ, strongly co-occurred, attributing TCR associations to individual alleles was difficult. Over 15 rarely observed V segments, including chromosome 9 orphons, were excluded from the earlier analysis of 550 to 700 of the donors because counts were too low. Cytomegalovirus status was reported to be diagnosed by the classifier with high specificity and sensitivity in both the original and validation cohorts. Sequencing depth was assumed to be roughly uniform across donors in the presence/absence analyses, though that assumption may not hold. A further reported finding was that TCR beta sequences accurately predicted the HLA-A and HLA-B alleles for most subjects in the first cohort.

This clone was seen a few times. Its target antigen remains unknown. Per-base quality was not reported, and no clone a single base away is much larger than it. The library came from the immunoSEQ multiplex PCR assay. The multiplex PCR relied on a mix of 60 forward primers for TCR Vbeta segments and 13 reverse primers for TCR Jbeta segments. A multiplex PCR assay on genomic DNA amplified the CDR3 region of rearranged TCR beta genes. The Illumina HiSeq System was used to sequence the amplified TCR beta libraries as 87-base-pair reads. In the original analysis: A later analysis tallied 80 million to 95 million unique TCR beta chains across the 700 or so repertoires, and about 12 million of those chains were shared by two or more donors. A nearest-neighbor algorithm error-corrected the raw reads and collapsed the reads into unique sequences, merging closely related sequences to remove PCR and sequencing errors. Alignment of CDR3 sequences to IMGT reference sequences was used to assign V, D and J gene segments. Each retained sequence needed at least a six-nucleotide match to both a V gene segment and a J gene segment. Rearrangements were called productive when the CDR3 lacked stop codons and stayed in frame with V and J; all others were non-productive. CDR3 was defined according to IMGT convention as the region running from the second conserved V-encoded cysteine to the conserved J-encoded phenylalanine. Sequences without an unambiguous match to a single V gene segment were excluded from the earlier analysis of 450 to 650 of the donors. In an earlier analysis of approximately 610 of the donors, V segments were called functional above 56.7% productive rearrangements and were called segregating when the between-donor standard deviation exceeded 5%. A statistical classification framework was developed to diagnose cytomegalovirus status using the catalog of TCR beta chain sequences. A later analysis assigned V and J genes by comparing TCR nucleotide sequences with IMGT/GENE-DB human TR gene sequences. In a later analysis, CDR3 sequences and most-parsimonious VDJ recombination scenarios were assigned using the TCRdist pipeline. In a later analysis, each TCR beta chain was defined by its CDR3 amino acid sequence together with its V-gene family, and reads without a unique V-gene family were excluded. To address suspected cross-contamination and a sequencing artifact, a later analysis removed approximately 600 highly shared, low-generation-probability nucleotide sequences. A later analysis calculated a clonal expansion index for each public chain from normalized within-repertoire ranks of inferred template counts. A later analysis computed generation probabilities with a VDJ recombination model fitted to out-of-frame rearrangements, and checked the results against IGoR. In a later analysis, hypergeometric tests were used to score TCR-TCR, TCR-HLA and TCR-CMV co-occurrence, with a repertoire-size bias correction applied to TCR pairs. A later analysis estimated false discovery rates by permuting HLA or CMV assignments 20 times. In a later analysis, co-occurring TCRs were grouped using DBSCAN, and TCRdist sequence similarity was added for clustering within HLA-allele-positive subsets. Repertoires with fewer than 30,000 or more than 120,000 public chains, plus five repertoires with anomalous nucleotide sharing, were excluded from co-occurrence clustering. Here the immuneACCESS table is served through TCRdb, limited to in-frame sequences with V and J called. Missing clones are a known gap in these copies; in checked studies unresolved V genes cover under half, and the rest lacks a known reason. That table furnishes V, J and clone size, whereas the DNA furnished D and trimming. The table for this sample lists almost 200,000 clones; around 80% of them were counted only once. Under 2% of the sample goes to the ten largest clones.

In total, 666 healthy bone marrow donors made up the cohort. Cohort members were all nominally healthy when sampled, although unrecorded immune exposures were likely present. The donor was CMV seronegative and belonged to the group of more than 300 seronegative cohort members. Each donor provided a peripheral blood sample, and peripheral blood mononuclear cells were used for TCR beta sequencing. The Qiagen DNeasy Blood Extraction Kit was used to extract genomic DNA from the blood cell samples. Specimen: PBMCs. The receptor's source is a young man in good health and CMV-seronegative. Recombination joined TRBV29-1 with TRBJ2-7; 7 bases in between match TRBD1. The CDR3 protein: CSARQGIYEQYF. The nucleotide sequence reads as follows: TGCAGCGCTAGACAGGGTATCTACGAGCAGTACTTC.